This T cell receptor (beta chain) comes out of a study of cytomegalovirus exposure and HLA in healthy donors. Study background: Around 77 million unique TCRs from HLA-typed donors made up an early data release. The study placed approximately 80% of its approximately 430 genotyped donors in the Caucasian-associated ancestry cluster. Study observations and caveats: Most of the TCR beta V segments (in an earlier analysis) were productive either about 90% or about 30% of the time. Most subjects' HLA-A and HLA-B alleles were reportedly predicted from TCR beta sequences.

13 Jbeta primers and 60 Vbeta primers were used for the PCR. Profiling relied on immunoSEQ multiplex PCR, and the TCRdb table lists in-frame clones only, not all of them. The repertoire has fewer than 100,000 clones, 55% to 80% of them found once; the top ten carry around 1.3%. Concerning this clone itself: The target antigen is unknown.

Looked up from germline, CDR1 is SNHLY and CDR2 is FYNNEI. The CDR3 contains 17 residues. V lost 2 bases to trimming and J lost 0 bases, with 14 bases between them. The sequence derives from a female donor in good health and CMV-seronegative. This chain uses TRBV2 with TRBJ1-3, with D possibly matching TRBD1 (6 bases). The specimen was PBMCs. The CDR3 DNA reads as TGTGCCAGCAGTGAAAATACAGGGAGGGACTCTGGAAACACCATATATTTT. Protein product: CASSENTGRDSGNTIYF.